Only a few counts were recorded for the clone carrying this TCR beta chain. Its antigen is still unknown. The record originates from a study of CD8 T cells in ankylosing spondylitis. General study findings and limits: Within ankylosing spondylitis blood, a TCR beta motif made up of eight highly homologous variants appeared to be characteristic.

Trimming took off 6 bases at V and 4 bases at J, with 7 bases between the two ends. Per the germline V gene, CDR1 is SQVTM and CDR2 is ANQGSEA. The CDR3 is made up of 11 amino acids. Libraries of TCR beta came from quantitative 5'-RACE with molecular barcodes. One entry per CDR3 protein results from TCRdb running MiXCR on the 5' RACE reads. The sample contains 380,000 or so distinct CDR3 sequences, roughly 22% of which appear only once. Sequencing was performed on blood, either unsorted or a sorted T cell fraction (not recorded which). This receptor was identified in a male donor with ankylosing spondylitis or in good health (not recorded which). J is TRBJ2-1 and V is TRBV29-1; D gene unclear. CDR3 loop: CSVLRYNEQFF. CDR3 DNA: TGCAGCGTCCTCAGATACAATGAGCAGTTCTTC.